This T cell receptor beta chain was captured by sequencing in a study of cytomegalovirus exposure and HLA in healthy donors. Trimming took 6 bases from V and 4 from J, leaving 13 bases between them. The CDR3 runs 13 residues. Germline V gives CDR1 MNHEY, CDR2 SVGAGI. Study findings and constraints: Researchers left out some V segments, among them TRBV6-2 and TRBV6-3, as indistinguishable.

Of note for this clone: Antigen: not known.

PCR employed 60 Vbeta and 13 Jbeta primers. Clones were read by immunoSEQ multiplex PCR, and TCRdb kept only the in-frame ones, dropping some. The sample holds 65,000 or so clones, approximately 80% seen once. The sequence derives from a girl between 5 and 17 years old in good health and CMV-seropositive. Sequencing was performed on PBMCs. The chain uses TRBV6-5 and TRBJ2-7, with D hard to call. CDR3 amino acids: CASSPSETYEQYF. CDR3 sequence (DNA): TGTGCCAGCAGCCCGTCGGAGACTTACGAGCAGTACTTC.